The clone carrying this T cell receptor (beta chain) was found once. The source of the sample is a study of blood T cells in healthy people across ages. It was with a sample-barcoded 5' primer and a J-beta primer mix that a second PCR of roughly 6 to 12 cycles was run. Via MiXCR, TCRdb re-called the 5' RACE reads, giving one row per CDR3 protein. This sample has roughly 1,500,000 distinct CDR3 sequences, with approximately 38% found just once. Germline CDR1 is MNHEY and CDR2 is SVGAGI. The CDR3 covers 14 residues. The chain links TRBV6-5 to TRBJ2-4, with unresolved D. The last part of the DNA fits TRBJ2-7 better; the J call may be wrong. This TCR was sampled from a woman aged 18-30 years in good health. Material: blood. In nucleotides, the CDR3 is TGTGCCAGTAAAGCAGGCTACCCAGTCCACGAGCAGTACTTC. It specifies CASKAGYPVHEQYF.